This TCR beta chain was sequenced during a study of post-analysis software for immune sequencing data. Study-wide context: There were relapsing-remitting, secondary progressive and progressive-relapsing multiple sclerosis among the disease courses included. General observations from the study: Patients carried roughly five TRBV segments more frequently than controls did, and TRBV5-6, TRBV5-1 and TRBV20-1 were among them.

As for this clonotype: Its cognate antigen is unknown.

TCR beta cDNA libraries included unique molecular identifiers. Researchers reported approximately 500,000 cDNA molecules coming from around 1 to 10 million T cells. TCRdb itself ran the PCR reads through MiXCR, one entry per CDR3 protein. The sample lists about 570,000 distinct CDR3 sequences; around 36% were seen once. With 0 bases removed from V and 1 base from J, the gap between germline ends came to 9 bases. Germline V gives CDR1 DFQATT, CDR2 SNEGSKA (reference sequence). The CDR3 totals 14 residues. The chain combines TRBV20-1 with TRBJ1-1, with D possibly TRBD1 on 5 matching bases. The sequencing input was blood. The receptor was isolated from a girl under 18 with multiple sclerosis. The DNA for the CDR3 is TGCAGTGCTAGAGATCCGGGGACGAACACTGAAGCTTTCTTT. Protein product: CSARDPGTNTEAFF.